Included here is one T cell receptor beta chain sequence, with context. What it binds is not known. The sample originates from a study of cytomegalovirus exposure and HLA in healthy donors. Measured with immunoSEQ multiplex PCR; TCRdb has only the in-frame clones, and not every one. The sample holds 150,000 to 200,000 clones; less than 85% are singletons and the top ten take 15% to 20%. Notes on the study in general: Cytomegalovirus association was listed for under 200 TCR beta chains. Most TCR sequences were seen very rarely across donors, but some public TCRs occurred in many. In vitro data verified three CMV-associated chains as specific for CMV antigens.

V lost 1 base and J 6 bases, leaving 13 bases between the germline ends. CDR1 MNHNS and CDR2 SASEGT come from the germline V gene. CDR3 length equals 15 residues. The approximately 130-subject validation cohort, separate from the roughly 700-subject first cohort, included the donors. V gene TRBV6-1 combines with J gene TRBJ2-1; maybe TRBD2 (5 bases). The source material was PBMCs. This receptor was obtained from a man younger than 35 in good health and CMV-seropositive. As DNA, the CDR3 is TGTGCCAGCAGTGAAGTTCCGGGATTGGTCAATGAGCAGTTCTTC. Its protein is CASSEVPGLVNEQFF.